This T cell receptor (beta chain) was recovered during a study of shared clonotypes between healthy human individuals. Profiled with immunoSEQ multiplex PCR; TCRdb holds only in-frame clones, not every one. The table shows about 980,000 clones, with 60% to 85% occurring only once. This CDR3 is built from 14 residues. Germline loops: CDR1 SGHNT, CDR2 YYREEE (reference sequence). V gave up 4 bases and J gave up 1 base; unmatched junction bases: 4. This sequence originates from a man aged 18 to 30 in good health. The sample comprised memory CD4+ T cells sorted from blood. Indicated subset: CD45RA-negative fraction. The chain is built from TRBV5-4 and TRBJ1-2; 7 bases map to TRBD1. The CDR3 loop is CASSEDRLNYGYTF. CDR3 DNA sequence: TGTGCCAGCAGCGAGGACAGGCTTAACTATGGCTACACCTTC.